Listed below are T cell receptor beta chains from one sample, sequenced in a study of blood T cells in healthy people across ages. A single record per CDR3 protein comes from TCRdb applying MiXCR to the 5' RACE reads. The sample contains hundreds of thousands of distinct CDR3 sequences, over 40% of which appear only once. The sample taken for sequencing was blood. The receptors originated from a man older than 75 in good health. CDR3s include the opening cysteine and the closing phenylalanine or tryptophan. A D gene is named only where the DNA matches it firmly. Clone size is not always given. Where it is, it says once, few, many or a class for expanded clones.

j_gene | v_gene | d_gene | abundance | CDR3aa | CDR3nt
TRBJ1-2 | TRBV28 | - | - | CASIKGRVYGYTF | TGTGCCAGCATCAAAGGGCGTGTCTATGGCTACACCTTC
TRBJ2-7 | TRBV20-1 | - | few | CSARSAGSMYEQYF | TGCAGTGCTAGGTCGGCAGGGAGTATGTACGAGCAGTACTTC
TRBJ1-5 | TRBV6-2/TRBV6-3 | - | few | CASSYSYIYQPQHF | TGTGCCAGCAGTTACTCGTATATATATCAGCCCCAGCATTTT
TRBJ1-1 | TRBV7-2 | TRBD1 | - | CASSGQDGVTEAFF | TGTGCCAGCAGCGGACAGGACGGAGTCACTGAAGCTTTCTTT
TRBJ2-7 | TRBV29-1 | TRBD1 | many | CSVGDRGYEQYF | TGCAGCGTTGGGGACAGGGGATACGAGCAGTACTTC
TRBJ2-1 | TRBV20-1 | - | - | CSARVPSGYNEQFF | TGCAGTGCTAGAGTACCTAGTGGGTACAATGAGCAGTTCTTC
TRBJ1-5 | TRBV6-5 | - | - | CASSGSFNQPQHF | TGTGCCAGCAGTGGTTCTTTTAATCAGCCCCAGCATTTT
TRBJ1-2 | TRBV7-3 | - | - | CASSQGGGNYGYTF | TGTGCCAGCAGCCAGGGAGGAGGGAACTATGGCTACACCTTC
TRBJ2-3 | TRBV20-1 | TRBD2 | few | CSARDDLSNSSGGSTDTQYF | TGCAGTGCTAGAGATGACCTTTCAAATTCCAGCGGGGGGAGCACAGATACGCAGTATTTT
TRBJ1-1 | TRBV6-1 | - | - | CASSEKREVKNTEAFF | TGTGCCAGCAGTGAAAAGCGGGAGGTGAAGAACACTGAAGCTTTCTTT
TRBJ1-1 | TRBV7-8 | - | - | CASLGFSGNTEAFF | TGTGCCAGCTTAGGGTTTTCGGGGAACACTGAAGCTTTCTTT
TRBJ2-7 | TRBV27 | TRBD1 | - | CASGFHGQAGQGEQYF | TGTGCCAGCGGTTTCCACGGACAGGCCGGGCAAGGCGAGCAGTACTTC
TRBJ2-7 | TRBV7-9 | - | - | CASTVTTGAYEQYF | TGTGCCAGCACCGTCACCACGGGGGCCTACGAGCAGTACTTC
TRBJ2-3 | TRBV29-1 | TRBD2 | - | CSVEVPAGVDTQYF | TGCAGCGTTGAAGTCCCAGCGGGAGTCGATACGCAGTATTTT
TRBJ2-1 | TRBV2 | - | few | CASSDVQDGNEQFF | TGTGCCAGCAGTGACGTTCAGGATGGGAATGAGCAGTTCTTC
TRBJ1-1 | TRBV11-3 | - | - | CASAPGGSRAEAFF | TGTGCCAGCGCCCCGGGGGGAAGCAGAGCTGAAGCTTTCTTT
TRBJ2-3 | TRBV5-8 | - | - | CASGRAGGPTDTQYF | TGTGCCAGCGGCCGGGCGGGCGGCCCCACAGATACGCAGTATTTT
TRBJ2-5 | TRBV14 | - | - | CASSQVAAYNEQYF | TGTGCCAGCAGCCAAGTGGCAGCCTACAATGAGCAGTACTTC
TRBJ2-1 | TRBV6-5 | TRBD2 | few | CATHSSGKGANEQFF | TGTGCCACCCACTCTAGCGGGAAGGGAGCCAATGAGCAGTTCTTC
TRBJ2-5 | TRBV10-3 | - | - | CAIRNQETQYF | TGTGCCATCAGGAACCAAGAGACCCAGTACTTC
TRBJ1-6 | TRBV7-2 | - | - | CASTIKGDSPLHF | TGTGCCAGTACGATCAAGGGGGATTCACCCCTCCACTTT
TRBJ1-2 | TRBV3-1 | TRBD1 | few | CASSQVFVGQKYGYTF | TGTGCCAGCAGCCAAGTCTTCGTGGGACAGAAATATGGCTACACCTTC
TRBJ2-1 | TRBV9 | TRBD2 | - | CASSVDLGLVGNEQFF | TGTGCCAGCAGCGTAGACCTAGGACTAGTGGGCAATGAGCAGTTCTTC
TRBJ2-7 | TRBV20-1 | - | few | CSASAGHQQYF | TGCAGTGCTAGTGCCGGACACCAGCAGTACTTC
TRBJ1-1 | TRBV7-8 | - | - | CASSLGGASEAFF | TGTGCCAGCAGCTTAGGGGGGGCGTCTGAAGCTTTCTTT
TRBJ2-6 | TRBV18 | - | many | CASSRSSGANVLTF | TGTGCCAGCTCACGGAGCTCTGGGGCCAACGTCCTGACTTTC
TRBJ2-3 | TRBV12-3/TRBV12-4 | - | - | CASSPTSQVFTDTQYF | TGTGCCAGCAGTCCGACTAGTCAAGTCTTCACAGATACGCAGTATTTT
TRBJ2-7 | TRBV6-2/TRBV6-3 | - | few | CASSQQASYEQYF | TGTGCCAGCAGTCAACAAGCCTCCTACGAGCAGTACTTC
TRBJ2-5 | TRBV7-6 | - | - | CASSSEPGEETQYF | TGTGCCAGCAGCTCGGAACCGGGGGAGGAGACCCAGTACTTC
TRBJ2-1 | TRBV12-3/TRBV12-4 | - | - | CASSKAPSLNEQFF | TGTGCCAGCTCCAAGGCCCCCAGTCTCAATGAGCAGTTCTTC
TRBJ2-5 | TRBV3-1 | - | few | CASRNLGLQETQYF | TGTGCCAGCAGAAATCTGGGACTGCAAGAGACCCAGTACTTC
TRBJ2-5 | TRBV21-1 | - | - | CASSKDRVEETQYF | TGTGCCAGCAGCAAGGACAGGGTAGAAGAGACCCAGTACTTC
TRBJ2-5 | TRBV6-2/TRBV6-3 | TRBD2 | few | CASKRGPNEETQYF | TGTGCCAGCAAGCGGGGTCCAAATGAAGAGACCCAGTACTTC
TRBJ1-1 | TRBV11-2 | - | few | CASSLEGSFGTSFF | TGTGCCAGCAGCTTAGAGGGGTCGTTCGGGACGTCTTTCTTT
TRBJ2-1 | TRBV20-1 | - | many | CGVGYKYNEQFF | TGCGGGGTGGGGTACAAGTACAATGAGCAGTTCTTC
TRBJ2-1 | TRBV20-1 | TRBD2 | many | CSAPRLAGAGYNEQFF | TGCAGTGCTCCCCGACTAGCGGGAGCAGGTTACAATGAGCAGTTCTTC
TRBJ2-4 | TRBV28 | - | many | CASSSGTSIAKNIQYF | TGTGCCAGCAGTTCCGGGACCAGTATAGCCAAAAACATTCAGTACTTC
TRBJ2-1 | TRBV12-3/TRBV12-4 | - | - | CASSVLGNEQFF | TGTGCCAGCAGTGTACTAGGCAATGAGCAGTTCTTC
TRBJ2-3 | TRBV6-5 | TRBD2 | - | CASSYGRTSRRSADTQYF | TGTGCCAGCAGTTACGGGAGGACTAGCCGCCGATCGGCAGATACGCAGTATTTT
TRBJ1-1 | TRBV7-9 | - | - | CASSETGFGTEAFF | TGTGCCAGCAGCGAGACAGGCTTCGGAACTGAAGCTTTCTTT
TRBJ2-1 | TRBV7-2 | - | - | CASSLAYRGGGNEQFF | TGTGCCAGCAGCTTAGCGTACAGGGGAGGAGGCAATGAGCAGTTCTTC
TRBJ1-2 | TRBV29-1 | - | - | CSVEDPARASHGYTF | TGCAGCGTTGAAGATCCCGCCAGGGCCTCGCATGGCTACACCTTC
TRBJ1-5 | TRBV27 | TRBD1 | - | CASSLDRADQPQHF | TGTGCCAGCAGTTTGGACAGGGCTGATCAGCCCCAGCATTTT
TRBJ1-5 | TRBV25-1 | - | - | CASRGDNNNQPQHF | TGTGCCAGCAGGGGTGACAACAACAATCAGCCCCAGCATTTT
TRBJ2-2 | TRBV7-6 | TRBD1 | - | CASSLGGQGASGELFF | TGTGCCAGCAGCTTAGGGGGACAGGGGGCTTCCGGGGAGCTGTTTTTT
TRBJ2-1 | TRBV27 | - | many | CASSEVDNEQFF | TGTGCCAGCAGTGAGGTAGACAATGAGCAGTTCTTC
TRBJ1-2 | TRBV10-2 | - | - | CASSEVAGVHGYTF | TGCGCCAGCAGTGAGGTGGCAGGGGTGCATGGCTACACCTTC
TRBJ2-2 | TRBV20-1 | TRBD2 | - | CSASPPSGRGHTGELFF | TGCAGTGCTAGTCCGCCGAGCGGGAGGGGGCACACCGGGGAGCTGTTTTTT
TRBJ2-3 | TRBV27 | TRBD1 | - | CASSLRQGGLNTQYF | TGTGCCAGCAGCCTAAGACAGGGGGGATTAAATACGCAGTATTTT
TRBJ2-1 | TRBV7-8 | - | - | CASSLSDAYNEQFF | TGTGCCAGCAGCTTGTCCGACGCCTACAATGAGCAGTTCTTC
TRBJ2-7 | TRBV12-3/TRBV12-4 | - | few | CASTLRGGRRSYEQYF | TGTGCCAGCACCCTACGGGGTGGCCGCAGATCCTACGAGCAGTACTTC
TRBJ1-5 | TRBV6-2/TRBV6-3 | - | few | CASSYLNVNQPQHF | TGTGCCAGCAGTTACCTGAATGTCAATCAGCCCCAGCATTTT
TRBJ2-3 | TRBV7-2 | - | - | CASSPDDRGIDTQYF | TGTGCCAGCAGTCCTGACGACAGAGGGATCGATACGCAGTATTTT